This T cell receptor (beta chain) was identified during a study of blood T cell repertoires in COVID-19. Study-level information: Acute and convalescent COVID-19 specimens originated in the United States, Italy and Spain.

CDR3 size: 14 residues. With 7 bases removed from V and 4 bases from J, the gap between germline ends came to 16 bases. The V gene's germline CDR1 is SGHAT and CDR2 FQNNGV. Clones were sequenced by immunoSEQ multiplex PCR, and TCRdb holds only the in-frame ones, with some missing. The table includes about 94,000 clones, about four fifths detected once. This receptor was identified in a man in his 70s with COVID-19, enrolled during active disease. What was sequenced was peripheral blood. The rearrangement links TRBV11-2 to TRBJ1-1; TRBD1 is a possible D gene (5 bases). The CDR3 nucleotides read TGTGCCAGCAACGGTCAGGGCTGGGGCACTGAAGCTTTCTTT. Translating gives CASNGQGWGTEAFF.